The rows below give T cell receptor beta chains drawn from one sample of a study of cytomegalovirus exposure and HLA in healthy donors. Here immunoSEQ multiplex PCR was the method, and the copy in TCRdb shows in-frame clones only, minus some. This sample has over 100,000 clones, with around 80% found just once. The material sequenced was PBMCs. The receptors derive from a female donor in good health and CMV-seronegative. Both conserved end residues are part of each CDR3. The D gene is left open where the match is weak. Rows may omit the clone size; those that give it use once, few, many or a size class.

v_call,d_call,j_call,clone_size,cdr3_nt,cdr3_aa
TRBV4-1,TRBD1,TRBJ2-1,-,TGCGCCAGCAGCCAACTCGGGACAGGGTCCTACAATGAGCAGTTCTTC,CASSQLGTGSYNEQFF
TRBV27,TRBD1,TRBJ2-2,-,TGTGCCAGCAACCACAGGGGCACCGGGGAGCTGTTTTTT,CASNHRGTGELFF
TRBV4-3,-,TRBJ1-1,few,TGCGCCAGCAGCCAAGTGTCAGGGGCAGTTGAAGCTTTCTTT,CASSQVSGAVEAFF
TRBV6-1,TRBD1,TRBJ1-5,-,TGTGCCAGCAGTGACGGACAGGTCCCATATCAGCCCCAGCATTTT,CASSDGQVPYQPQHF
TRBV4-3,-,TRBJ2-5,few,TGCGCCAGCAGCCTAGACTATTCTCAAGAGACCCAGTACTTC,CASSLDYSQETQYF
TRBV7-8,-,TRBJ1-1,-,TGTGCCAGCATCGAGAGGGGGAGCACTGAAGCTTTCTTT,CASIERGSTEAFF
TRBV5-1,-,TRBJ1-2,-,TGCGCCAGCAGGCCCTCAACGGCGGGGTTGGATGGCTACACCTTC,CASRPSTAGLDGYTF
TRBV7-3,-,TRBJ1-1,-,TGTGCCAGCAGCTTGGGTGGGGGCCCCGGCACTGAAGCTTTCTTT,CASSLGGGPGTEAFF
TRBV2,TRBD1,TRBJ1-1,-,TGTGCCAGCAGCAATCAGGGGGGCACTGAAGCTTTCTTT,CASSNQGGTEAFF
TRBV7-8,TRBD2,TRBJ2-1,-,TGTGCCAGCAGCCGGGGACTATACAATGAGCAGTTCTTC,CASSRGLYNEQFF
TRBV9,TRBD2,TRBJ2-1,-,TGTGCCAGCAGCCCCCGAAGGGCTAGCGGGAATGAGCAGTTCTTC,CASSPRRASGNEQFF
TRBV30,TRBD1,TRBJ1-6,few,TGTGCCTGGGGACAGGGCAGAAGCTCACCCCTCCACTTT,CAWGQGRSSPLHF
TRBV4-2,-,TRBJ1-5,-,TGTGCCAGCAGCCAAGATTACGGCGGGAAGGGCAATCAGCCCCAGCATTTT,CASSQDYGGKGNQPQHF
TRBV9,TRBD2,TRBJ2-3,-,TGTGCCAGCAGCGGGGGACTAGCGGGAGGAAACACAGATACGCAGTATTTT,CASSGGLAGGNTDTQYF
TRBV2,-,TRBJ2-4,-,TGTGCCAGCAGTGAATGGAACAGGGAAAACATTCAGTACTTC,CASSEWNRENIQYF
TRBV28,-,TRBJ1-5,-,TGTGCCAGCCGTCTCCTGGGGGGGCAGGATCAGCCCCAGCATTTT,CASRLLGGQDQPQHF
TRBV5-1,TRBD1,TRBJ1-2,-,TGCGCCAGCAGCTCCGACAGGGGGGAATGGGGCTACACCTTC,CASSSDRGEWGYTF
TRBV5-1,-,TRBJ2-7,-,TGCGCCAGCAAAAAGGATCGAGCGGAGGGCGAGCAGTACTTC,CASKKDRAEGEQYF
TRBV19,-,TRBJ1-3,-,TGTGCCAGTAGTATGGGCTTTGGAAACACCATATATTTT,CASSMGFGNTIYF
TRBV30,TRBD2,TRBJ2-5,-,TGTGCCTGGAGTACTCGACTAGCGGGGAACCAAGAGACCCAGTACTTC,CAWSTRLAGNQETQYF
TRBV27,TRBD2,TRBJ2-3,-,TGTGCCAGCAGTTTAGCGGGAGGAGGGACAGATACGCAGTATTTT,CASSLAGGGTDTQYF
TRBV5-1,TRBD2,TRBJ2-1,-,TGCGCCAGCAGCCCGGGACTAGTCTTCCCGAGCTCCTACAATGAGCAGTTCTTC,CASSPGLVFPSSYNEQFF
TRBV30,-,TRBJ1-1,-,TGTGCCTGGAGCCTAGGGGGTGACACTGAAGCTTTCTTT,CAWSLGGDTEAFF
TRBV5-1,-,TRBJ1-1,-,TGCGCCAGCAGCTTGGCCTTGGGGGGGGTCACTGAAGCTTTCTTT,CASSLALGGVTEAFF
TRBV28,TRBD2,TRBJ2-1,-,TGTGCCAGCAGAAATCAGGCTAGCGGGAGCTCCTACAATGAGCAGTTCTTC,CASRNQASGSSYNEQFF
TRBV4-1,TRBD2,TRBJ2-5,-,TGCGCCAGCAGCCAAGAGGGGCTAGCGGGAGGGTACCAAGAGACCCAGTACTTC,CASSQEGLAGGYQETQYF
TRBV2,TRBD1,TRBJ1-2,-,TGTGCCAGCAGGGTTAGGACAGGTGGTAGCTATGGCTACACCTTC,CASRVRTGGSYGYTF
TRBV28,TRBD1,TRBJ2-1,-,TGTGCCAGCAGTGGCAGGGACAGGGGAATGAATGAGCAGTTCTTC,CASSGRDRGMNEQFF
TRBV28,TRBD1,TRBJ2-7,-,TGTGCCAGCAGGCCCACAGGGGGCCCCTACGAGCAGTACTTC,CASRPTGGPYEQYF
TRBV6-5,TRBD1,TRBJ1-1,-,TGTGCCAGCAGTAACCGGGACAGCAACACTGAAGCTTTCTTT,CASSNRDSNTEAFF
TRBV7-2,-,TRBJ2-2,-,TGTGCCAGCAGCTTAGCGATCGCCGGGACCGGGGAGCTGTTTTTT,CASSLAIAGTGELFF
TRBV6-5,TRBD1,TRBJ2-1,-,TGTGCCAGCAGGGGGCGCTCAGGGGGCGGTGAGCAGTTCTTC,CASRGRSGGGEQFF
TRBV9,TRBD1,TRBJ2-7,once,TGTGCCAGCAGCGTCGGACAGGGGGCTTACGAGCAGTACTTC,CASSVGQGAYEQYF
TRBV10-1,TRBD1,TRBJ1-2,once,TGCGCCAGCAGGGCCGGGACAGGGCATGGCTACACCTTC,CASRAGTGHGYTF
TRBV19,TRBD1,TRBJ1-1,-,TGTGCCAGTAGTGTTGACAGGGGAGGCACTGAAGCTTTCTTT,CASSVDRGGTEAFF
TRBV10-1,TRBD1,TRBJ1-3,-,TGCGCCAGCAGCCCGGGGACAGCCTCTGGAAACACCATATATTTT,CASSPGTASGNTIYF
TRBV12-5,-,TRBJ1-1,-,TGTGCTAGTGGTACGAGGAGGGAGGGGGGGAACACTGAAGCTTTCTTT,CASGTRREGGNTEAFF
TRBV6-5,-,TRBJ2-2,-,TGTGCCAGCAGTTACTCAAGGGGAAGGGGGGAGCTGTTTTTT,CASSYSRGRGELFF
TRBV5-1,-,TRBJ1-2,-,TGCGCCAGCAGCTTGGAGGCCAGGGGAAATGGCTACACCTTC,CASSLEARGNGYTF
TRBV28,-,TRBJ2-5,-,TGTGCCAGCGCCCCACCGGGGGACGGCTTAAGGGAGACCCAGTACTTC,CASAPPGDGLRETQYF
TRBV7-8,-,TRBJ1-3,-,TGTGCCAGCAGCTTAGTGGGGACTAATGGAAACACCATATATTTT,CASSLVGTNGNTIYF
TRBV30,TRBD2,TRBJ2-2,-,TGTGCCTGGAGTAGTGACGGACTAGGTGCGGTCACCGGGGAGCTGTTTTTT,CAWSSDGLGAVTGELFF
TRBV7-2,TRBD2,TRBJ2-1,-,TGTGCCAGCAGCTTAGTCCTAGCGGGAGGTGCCCAGCAGTTCTTC,CASSLVLAGGAQQFF
TRBV4-3,-,TRBJ1-1,-,TGCGCCAGCAGCCAAGATGTGCGGTCTGAAGCTTTCTTT,CASSQDVRSEAFF
TRBV5-1,-,TRBJ1-5,-,TGCGCCAGCAGCGGGGTCTGGGAGGTCGTTAGCAATCAGCCCCAGCATTTT,CASSGVWEVVSNQPQHF
TRBV4-3,-,TRBJ1-2,-,TGCGCCAGCAGCCAAGATAAGATACTAGGGAACTATGGCTACACCTTC,CASSQDKILGNYGYTF
TRBV10-3,TRBD1,TRBJ1-1,-,TGTGCCATCAGTGAGTCCCTAACGACAGGGGGTCTCACTGAAGCTTTCTTT,CAISESLTTGGLTEAFF
TRBV7-8,TRBD2,TRBJ2-7,-,TGTGCCAGCAGCTTAGGCGGGAGCTCCGACGAGCAGTACTTC,CASSLGGSSDEQYF
TRBV29-1,TRBD1,TRBJ1-1,-,TGCAGCGTTCGGACAGGGGTTAGTGGCACTGAAGCTTTCTTT,CSVRTGVSGTEAFF
TRBV29-1,-,TRBJ1-2,-,TGCAGCGTTGCTGAGGAGGCCCTGAGGGGCTACACCTTC,CSVAEEALRGYTF
TRBV4-1,-,TRBJ2-3,-,TGCGCCAGCAGCCAACGCTTAGCCGTAATTCCCTTGGTCACAGATACGCAGTATTTT,CASSQRLAVIPLVTDTQYF
TRBV4-3,TRBD2,TRBJ2-1,-,TGCGCCAGCAGCCAAGTTCCGATCCAGACTAGCGGGAGGTACAATGAGCAGTTCTTC,CASSQVPIQTSGRYNEQFF
TRBV7-9,-,TRBJ2-1,-,TGTGCCAGCAGCTTAAGCACCCTACTCATTCGGGAGCAGTTCTTC,CASSLSTLLIREQFF
TRBV11-2,-,TRBJ2-4,-,TGTGCCAGCAGCTTAGGACAGATAGCCTTAAACATTCAGTACTTC,CASSLGQIALNIQYF
TRBV29-1,-,TRBJ2-7,-,TGCAGCGTTGAATTCCCGGGGGGCAGGACCTACGAGCAGTACTTC,CSVEFPGGRTYEQYF
TRBV7-9,TRBD1,TRBJ2-7,-,TGTGCCAGCAGAGAACAGGGGGGAGCCTACGAGCAGTACTTC,CASREQGGAYEQYF
TRBV28,TRBD2,TRBJ2-5,-,TGTGCCAGCAGTTCAACTGGCGGGAGAGAGGAAGAGACCCAGTACTTC,CASSSTGGREEETQYF
TRBV18,-,TRBJ1-1,once,TGTGCCAGCTCACCCGGGGGTACCACTGAAGCTTTCTTT,CASSPGGTTEAFF
TRBV2,-,TRBJ1-1,-,TGTGCCAGCAGTGAAGCGGAGGGGTACACTGAAGCTTTCTTT,CASSEAEGYTEAFF